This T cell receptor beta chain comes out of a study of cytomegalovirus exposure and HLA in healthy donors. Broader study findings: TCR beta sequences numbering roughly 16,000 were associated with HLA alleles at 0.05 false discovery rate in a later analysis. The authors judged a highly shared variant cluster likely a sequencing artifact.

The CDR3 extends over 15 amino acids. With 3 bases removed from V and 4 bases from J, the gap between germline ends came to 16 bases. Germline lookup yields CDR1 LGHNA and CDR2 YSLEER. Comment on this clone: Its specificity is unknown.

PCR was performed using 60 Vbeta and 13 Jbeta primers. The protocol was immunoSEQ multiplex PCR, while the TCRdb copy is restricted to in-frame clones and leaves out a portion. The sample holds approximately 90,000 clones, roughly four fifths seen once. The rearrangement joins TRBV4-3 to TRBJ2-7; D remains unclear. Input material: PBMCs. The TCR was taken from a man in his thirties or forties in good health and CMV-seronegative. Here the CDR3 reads CASSHSDHREYEQYF. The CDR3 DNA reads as TGCGCCAGCAGCCACTCAGATCACAGAGAATACGAGCAGTACTTC.